This passage covers 22 T cell receptor beta chains from one sample sequenced in a study of cytomegalovirus exposure and HLA in healthy donors. Primers: 60 Vbeta forward and 13 Jbeta reverse. The table came from immunoSEQ multiplex PCR; TCRdb's copy has only in-frame clones and leaves some out. The ten top clones account for 4.5% to 6.5%, within a sample of tens of thousands of clones. Sequences were obtained from PBMCs. Source of these receptors: a woman between 40 and 50 years old in good health and CMV-seropositive.

J is TRBJ1-5 and V is TRBV19; D perhaps matches TRBD1 (6 bases). This CDR3 is 16 amino acids long. The ends were cut back, 7 bases at V and 5 bases at J, with 21 bases in the middle. Germline lookup yields CDR1 LNHDA and CDR2 SQIVND (reference sequence). The CDR3, as DNA: TGTGCCAGTACCTCACGGGCAGGGGCCACTTATCAGCCCCAGCATTTT. Residues: CASTSRAGATYQPQHF.

This rearrangement joins TRBV13 to TRBJ1-3; 9 nucleotides align to TRBD1. The V gene end was trimmed by 1 base and the J gene end by 4 bases; junction bases not matched to a gene: 2. The CDR3 has 15 amino acids. Germline V gene lookup returns CDR1 PRHDT and CDR2 FYEKMQ (reference sequence). The CDR3 nucleotides are TGTGCCAGCAGCTTAGCCGGGACAGGGGGAAACACCATATATTTT. This gives the protein CASSLAGTGGNTIYF.

The chain joins TRBV2 to TRBJ2-7, with D possibly TRBD1 on 6 matching bases. Trimming stripped 6 bases from V and 1 base from J, with 10 bases between. Germline CDR1 is SNHLY and CDR2 is FYNNEI. The CDR3 has 13 residues. The CDR3 sequence: CASSPDSSYEQYF. CDR3 nucleotide sequence: TGTGCCAGCAGCCCGGACAGTTCCTACGAGCAGTACTTC.

The chain couples TRBV29-1 to TRBJ1-1; 8 nucleotides line up with TRBD1. J gave up 1 base and V 8 bases, and 12 bases lay outside the gene matches. The CDR3 is 15 residues long. Germline V gene sequence: CDR1 SQVTM, CDR2 ANQGSEA. The DNA for the CDR3 is TGCAGCATATATAATTCCGGACAGGGGAACACTGAAGCTTTCTTT. Translating it yields CSIYNSGQGNTEAFF.

This rearrangement joins TRBV9 to TRBJ2-7, with D maybe TRBD2 (5 bases). V was cut by 0 bases and J by 3 bases, with 10 bases left in between. CDR1 SGDLS and CDR2 YYNGEE come from the germline V gene. The CDR3 runs to 14 residues. CDR3 residues: CASSVGPADYEQYF. The CDR3 DNA reads as TGTGCCAGCAGCGTAGGTCCAGCGGACTACGAGCAGTACTTC.

To note about this clone: At one of its ends the junction is not consistent with the germline gene, which may arise from a read error. At the DNA level, this CDR3 is encoded by other sequences in the same sample as well. The chain joins TRBV5-1 to TRBJ2-5; TRBD2 might be the D (6 bases). The CDR3 is 14 amino acids. The germline V gene encodes CDR1 SGHRS and CDR2 YFSETQ. The CDR3 region has the DNA TGTGCCAGCAGCGGGTCCACCACCGGGGAGACCCAGTACTTC. It specifies CASSGSTTGETQYF.

The chain combines TRBV30 with TRBJ2-1, with unresolved D. CDR1 and CDR2 (germline): GTSNPN, SVGIG (reference sequence). The CDR3 sequence is 13 residues long. V was pared by 0 bases and J by 4 bases, with 7 bases between. The CDR3 region is CAWSVVGYNEQFF. CDR3 coding DNA: TGTGCCTGGAGTGTAGTCGGGTACAATGAGCAGTTCTTC.

The chain couples TRBV6-1 to TRBJ1-1; D is perhaps TRBD1 (5 bases). V was trimmed by 3 bases and J by 7 bases, leaving 15 bases between them. This CDR3 contains 14 residues. CDR1 and CDR2 (germline): MNHNS, SASEGT. Here the CDR3 DNA reads TGTGCCAGCAGTGAGTCCAGGGCGGCCGGTGAAGCTTTCTTT. Encoded protein: CASSESRAAGEAFF.

The CDR3 DNA reads TGTGCCACCAGCAGAAAGACGAGGGTCTACAATCAGCCCCAGCATTTT. Its translation is CATSRKTRVYNQPQHF. This sequence joins TRBV15 and TRBJ1-5, with no clear D. The V end was cut by 2 bases, the J end by 3 bases, with 14 bases between. CDR3 length: 16 amino acids. The germline V gene has CDR1 LNHNV and CDR2 YYDKDF (reference sequence). Variable domain in full (rest from reference TRBV15 and TRBJ1-5): DAMVIQNPRYQVTQFGKPVTLSCSQTLNHNVMYWYQQKSSQAPKLLFHYYDKDFNNEADTPDNFQSRRPNTSFCFLDIRSPGLGDTAMYLCATSRKTRVYNQPQHFGDGTRLSIL.

V gene TRBV19 combines with J gene TRBJ1-1, with TRBD1 as a possible D gene (5 bases). Between the trimmed V and J ends, which lost 8 bases and 0 bases, there was a span of 10 bases. Germline CDR1 is LNHDA and CDR2 is SQIVND (reference sequence). The CDR3 extends over 13 amino acids. CDR3 loop: CASGQQMNTEAFF. CDR3 DNA: TGTGCCAGTGGACAACAAATGAACACTGAAGCTTTCTTT. Full variable domain (rest looked up from reference TRBV19 and TRBJ1-1): DGGITQSPKYLFRKEGQNVTLSCEQNLNHDAMYWYRQDPGQGLRLIYYSQIVNDFQKGDIAEGYSVSREKKESFPLTVTSAQKNPTAFYLCASGQQMNTEAFFGQGTRLTVV.

The genes are TRBV2 and TRBJ1-1; D is unresolved. The CDR3 sequence is 14 residues long. V was clipped by 5 bases and J by 0 bases, with 10 bases between them. Looked up from germline, CDR1 is SNHLY and CDR2 is FYNNEI. The CDR3 protein is CASSYREMNTEAFF. CDR3 bases: TGTGCCAGCAGTTATCGGGAAATGAACACTGAAGCTTTCTTT.

The chain carries TRBV6-5 and TRBJ1-5, with no clear D. Germline V CDR1 and CDR2: MNHEY, SVGAGI. Trimming took 3 bases from V and 0 from J, leaving 9 bases between them. This CDR3 comprises 15 residues. The CDR3 bases are TGTGCCAGCAGTTATTCGGAGTATAGCAATCAGCCCCAGCATTTT. As protein: CASSYSEYSNQPQHF.

V usage is TRBV7-3 and J usage is TRBJ2-7; possible D gene TRBD2, 5 bases. The CDR3 length is 13 residues. The V end lost 1 base, the J end lost 6 bases, and 10 bases lay between the germline ends. Germline values: CDR1 SGHTA, CDR2 FQGTGA. CDR3 in amino acids: CASSLSEGTEQYF. The CDR3 region has the DNA TGTGCCAGCAGCTTAAGTGAGGGTACCGAGCAGTACTTC.

V is TRBV7-2 and J is TRBJ1-1; TRBD1 might be the D (5 bases). V was cut by 5 bases and J by 6 bases, with 13 bases left in between. CDR3 size: 13 residues. The germline CDR1 and CDR2 sequences are SGHTA and FQGNSA. CDR3 sequence reads: CASSIDWGAEAFF. CDR3 bases: TGTGCCAGCAGCATTGATTGGGGGGCTGAAGCTTTCTTT.

This chain connects TRBV7-9 to TRBJ2-1, with TRBD2 matching 7 bases. The CDR3 contains 15 residues. V lost 0 bases to trimming and J lost 8 bases; unmatched junction nucleotides: 7. Germline-derived CDR1 and CDR2 are SEHNR and FQNEAQ (reference sequence). The CDR3 here is CASSLAGGSNDEQFF. CDR3 nucleotide sequence: TGTGCCAGCAGCTTAGCGGGCGGGAGTAACGATGAGCAGTTCTTC.

The chain uses TRBV11-2 and TRBJ2-3; 9 bases line up with TRBD2. Germline CDR1 reads SGHAT; CDR2 reads FQNNGV. The CDR3 loop spans 16 amino acids. V lost 6 bases and J lost 5; bases outside the gene matches: 12. The CDR3 DNA reads TGTGCCAGCAGTAAAGTAGGCGGGGGGGCATTAGATACGCAGTATTTT. Translating gives CASSKVGGGALDTQYF.

This chain uses TRBV29-1 with TRBJ1-1; D may be TRBD1 (6 bases). The V gene's germline CDR1 is SQVTM and CDR2 ANQGSEA. The length of the CDR3 is 12 residues. V was trimmed by 7 bases and J by 1 base, leaving 10 bases between them. CDR3 sequence: CSGGTPNTEAFF. The CDR3, as DNA: TGCAGCGGTGGGACACCGAACACTGAAGCTTTCTTT.

The chain links TRBV4-3 to TRBJ2-7; possible D gene TRBD1, 6 bases. CDR3 length equals 16 residues. V was trimmed by 4 bases and J by 1 base, leaving 17 bases between them. The germline gives CDR1 LGHNA, CDR2 YSLEER. CDR3 in amino acids: CASSLNRVGASYEQYF. CDR3 DNA: TGCGCCAGCAGCCTTAACAGGGTGGGGGCTTCCTACGAGCAGTACTTC.

The rearrangement uses TRBV10-2 and TRBJ2-3, with 7 bases fitting TRBD2. V was clipped by 4 bases and J by 4 bases; unmatched bases: 8. The CDR3 is made up of 15 amino acids. Germline V CDR1 and CDR2: WSHSY, SAAADI. The CDR3 DNA sequence: TGCGCCAGCAGTGGGGGTCGAACTAGCGCAGATACGCAGTATTTT. Its translation is CASSGGRTSADTQYF.

V gene TRBV6-6 combines with J gene TRBJ2-7; tentative D call: TRBD2 (5 bases). The germline gives CDR1 MNHNY, CDR2 SVGAGI (reference sequence). This CDR3 is built from 15 residues. The ends were cut back, 7 bases at V and 3 bases at J, with 19 bases in the middle. CDR3 nucleotides: TGTGCCAGCATCCACTCGGGGTTTTCTAACTACGAGCAGTACTTC. This encodes CASIHSGFSNYEQYF.

The chain employs TRBV19 and TRBJ1-5; 8 bases match TRBD1. The CDR3 spans 17 residues. The germline V gene encodes CDR1 LNHDA and CDR2 SQIVND (reference sequence). With 3 bases clipped from V and 4 bases from J, the junction kept 11 bases outside the gene matches. CDR3 bases: TGTGCCAGTAGTATGGGAGGACAGGGCGGCCTTAATCAGCCCCAGCATTTT. Protein sequence: CASSMGGQGGLNQPQHF.

This clone shows up as medium-sized by frequency. This chain links TRBV6-4 with TRBJ2-3; no definite D call. Germline-derived CDR1 and CDR2 are MRHNA and SNTAGT. Trimming removed 3 bases from V and 1 base from J, with 5 bases in between. This CDR3 is built from 13 residues. This chain's CDR3 is CASSESGTDTQYF. CDR3 nucleotides: TGTGCCAGCAGTGAAAGCGGCACAGATACGCAGTATTTT.